This T cell receptor beta chain is drawn from a study of regulatory T cells in long-lasting Graves disease. Study observations and caveats: Favored usage of TRBV28, TRBJ1-2 and TRBJ2-5 was recorded in persistent disease.

This CDR3 region has 15 residues. Trimming took 7 bases from V and 4 from J, leaving 20 bases between them. Germline CDR1 SGHRS, CDR2 YFSETQ. Time point given: newly diagnosed GD, antithyroid drugs for less than 3 months. RNA isolated from PBMCs was used to make the TCR library. Both iRepertoire HTBI primers and Arm-PCR of CDR3 regions were used to build the TCR beta libraries. TCRdb ran MiXCR on the multiplex PCR reads and lists one entry per CDR3 protein. The sample shows over 500,000 distinct CDR3 sequences, 16% of them seen only once. This clonotype was seen ten or more times. What it recognizes is unknown. The sample also formed part of further work on T cells in Graves' hyperthyroidism and ophthalmopathy.

The sample was peripheral blood mononuclear cells (PBMCs), taken at new diagnosis, from a patient treated with antithyroid drugs. The chain links TRBV5-1 to TRBJ1-1; D may be TRBD1 (6 bases). The receptor's source is a woman aged 30 to 39 with Graves disease. The CDR3, as DNA: TGCGCCAGCTCATTGGACAGTCGGATGGTCACTGAAGCTTTCTTT. Translating gives CASSLDSRMVTEAFF.